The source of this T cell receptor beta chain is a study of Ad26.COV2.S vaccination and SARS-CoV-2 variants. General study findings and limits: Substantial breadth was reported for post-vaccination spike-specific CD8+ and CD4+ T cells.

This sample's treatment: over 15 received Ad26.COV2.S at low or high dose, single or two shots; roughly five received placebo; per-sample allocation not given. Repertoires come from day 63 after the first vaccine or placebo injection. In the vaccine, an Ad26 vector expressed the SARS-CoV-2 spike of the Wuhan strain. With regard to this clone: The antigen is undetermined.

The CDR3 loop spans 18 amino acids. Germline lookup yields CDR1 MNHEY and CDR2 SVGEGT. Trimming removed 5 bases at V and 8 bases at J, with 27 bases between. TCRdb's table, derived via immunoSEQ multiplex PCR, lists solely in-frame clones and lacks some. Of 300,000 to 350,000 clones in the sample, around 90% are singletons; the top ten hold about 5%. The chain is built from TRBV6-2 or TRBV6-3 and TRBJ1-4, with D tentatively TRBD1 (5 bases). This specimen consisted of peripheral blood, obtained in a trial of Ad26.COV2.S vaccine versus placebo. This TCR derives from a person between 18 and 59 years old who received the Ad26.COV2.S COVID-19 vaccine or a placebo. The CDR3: CASSKGREYTRNSEKLFF. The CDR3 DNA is TGTGCCAGCAGTAAAGGCAGGGAATATACGCGGAACTCCGAAAAACTGTTTTTT.